These 32 T cell receptor beta chains originate from one sample sequenced in a study of cytomegalovirus exposure and HLA in healthy donors. The PCR used 60 Vbeta and 13 Jbeta primers. The repertoire was sequenced with immunoSEQ multiplex PCR; TCRdb's copy has only in-frame clones and lacks some. The repertoire holds over 150,000 clones, with approximately 80% as singletons. Specimen: PBMCs. All receptors derive from a woman younger than 45 in good health and CMV-seropositive.

The chain recombines TRBV5-1 with TRBJ2-3; TRBD1 agrees at 10 bases. CDR1 and CDR2 (germline): SGHRS, YFSETQ. Trimming cost V 4 bases and J 2 bases; bases outside gene matches: 7. The CDR3 sequence is 16 residues long. CDR3 nucleotides: TGCGCCAGCAGCGGGAAGGGACAGGGGATCACAGATACGCAGTATTTT. Translating gives CASSGKGQGITDTQYF. Complete variable domain (other parts from reference TRBV5-1 and TRBJ2-3): KAGVTQTPRYLIKTRGQQVTLSCSPISGHRSVSWYQQTPGQGLQFLFEYFSETQRNKGNFPGRFSGRQFSNSRSEMNVSTLELGDSALYLCASSGKGQGITDTQYFGPGTRLTVL.

The chain is built from TRBV9 and TRBJ2-1, with D unclear. The V end was cut by 0 bases, the J end by 0 bases, with 10 bases between. CDR1 is SGDLS, CDR2 YYNGEE, per germline. CDR3 length: 16 residues. The CDR3 DNA reads as TGTGCCAGCAGCGTAGAAAGACACAGCTCCTACAATGAGCAGTTCTTC. Protein product: CASSVERHSSYNEQFF.

J is TRBJ1-5 and V is TRBV25-1; the D gene is possibly TRBD1 (5 bases). CDR3 length equals 15 residues. V lost 3 bases, J lost 0 bases, and 9 bases lay in between. CDR1 and CDR2 (germline): MGHDK, SYGVNS. The CDR3 nucleotides are TGTGCCAGCAGTGATGACAGATATAGCAATCAGCCCCAGCATTTT. Residues: CASSDDRYSNQPQHF.

Concerning this clone: At one end the junction does not follow the germline gene, possibly because of a read error. This chain uses TRBV6-1 with TRBJ1-2, with 7 bases aligning to TRBD1. CDR1 MNHNS and CDR2 SASEGT come from the germline V gene. This CDR3 contains 11 residues. The CDR3 protein is CASSDQLGQPF. For the CDR3, the DNA is TGTGCCAGCAGTGATCAACTGGGACAGCCATTC.

J is TRBJ1-5 and V is TRBV7-8; 9 positions match TRBD1. There are 17 residues in the CDR3. Germline V lookup: CDR1 SGHVS, CDR2 FQNEAQ. The V gene end was trimmed by 5 bases and the J gene end by 0 bases; junction bases not matched to a gene: 8. In nucleotides, the CDR3 is TGTGCCAGCAGCCACGGGACAGGGCATAGTAGCAATCAGCCCCAGCATTTT. Protein product: CASSHGTGHSSNQPQHF.

The rearrangement links TRBV2 to TRBJ1-1; D unresolved. The CDR3 has 11 residues. CDR1 and CDR2 from the germline V gene are SNHLY and FYNNEI. Trimming pared 7 bases from V and 7 bases from J, leaving 10 bases between. In DNA, the CDR3 is TGTGCCAGCACCCATACAGTTGAAGCTTTCTTT. This gives the protein CASTHTVEAFF.

The genes are TRBV28 and TRBJ2-5; 12 bases fit TRBD2. The CDR3 loop spans 16 amino acids. Germline CDR1 and CDR2: MDHEN and SYDVKM. The ends lost 2 bases at V and 7 bases at J; junction bases unmatched: 8. CDR3 sequence reads: CASSLGLAGGLGTQYF. The CDR3 DNA sequence: TGTGCCAGCAGTTTAGGGCTAGCGGGGGGGTTAGGGACCCAGTACTTC.

This chain uses TRBV7-8 with TRBJ1-5, with 11 bases that match TRBD1. In germline, CDR1 is SGHVS, CDR2 FQNEAQ. The CDR3 has 18 residues. The ends lost 5 bases at V and 0 bases at J; junction bases unmatched: 9. The CDR3 nucleotides are TGTGCCAGCAGCCACGGACAGGGGGCCGATTCTAGCAATCAGCCCCAGCATTTT. Residues: CASSHGQGADSSNQPQHF.

This chain uses TRBV30 with TRBJ1-4; TRBD1 is a possible D gene (6 bases). Trimming left V 5 bases short and J 0 bases short, with 7 bases between. Germline V CDR1 and CDR2: GTSNPN, SVGIG (reference sequence). This CDR3 has 13 amino acids. The CDR3 DNA reads TGTGCCTGGGAGGGGGCAACTAATGAAAAACTGTTTTTT. Protein: CAWEGATNEKLFF.

The chain links TRBV13 to TRBJ2-3; no definite D call. V gave up 4 bases and J gave up 1 base, with 6 bases separating them. The V gene's germline CDR1 is PRHDT and CDR2 FYEKMQ (reference sequence). CDR3 length: 13 amino acids. The CDR3 sequence is CASSSQGTDTQYF. The CDR3 region has the DNA TGTGCCAGCAGCTCGCAGGGCACAGATACGCAGTATTTT.

This clone was seen more than once but under ten times. This rearrangement joins TRBV28 to TRBJ2-3; TRBD2 matches at 9 bases. Germline values: CDR1 MDHEN, CDR2 SYDVKM. Trimming took 8 bases from V and 2 from J; bases not matched to a gene: 5. The CDR3 consists of 14 residues. In DNA form, the CDR3 reads TGTGCCAGCGCGACTAGCGGAATCACAGATACGCAGTATTTT. This translates into CASATSGITDTQYF.

The V gene is TRBV4-1, the J gene TRBJ2-4; the D is unclear. CDR3 length: 16 residues. The germline V gene has CDR1 MGHRA and CDR2 YSYEKL. V was cut by 2 bases and J by 0 bases, with 11 bases left in between. The CDR3 DNA follows: TGCGCCAGCAGCCAACCTAGAGATCTAGCCAAAAACATTCAGTACTTC. As protein: CASSQPRDLAKNIQYF.

V usage is TRBV7-2 and J usage is TRBJ1-2, with a possible D match to TRBD1 (6 bases). The V gene lost 1 base and the J gene lost 7 bases, with 13 bases spanning the gap. CDR1 SGHTA and CDR2 FQGNSA come from the germline V gene. This CDR3 comprises 14 residues. In nucleotides, the CDR3 is TGTGCCAGCAGCTTAGATCCAGGGGCCATTGGCTACACCTTC. It specifies CASSLDPGAIGYTF.

This clone was recorded a few times. V gene TRBV4-2 combines with J gene TRBJ2-4; 7 bases line up with TRBD1. CDR1 is LGHNA, CDR2 YNFKEQ, per germline. This CDR3 is 16 amino acids long. The V gene end was trimmed by 0 bases and the J gene end by 9 bases; junction bases not matched to a gene: 11. The CDR3 nucleotides read TGTGCCAGCAGCCAAGATCTCGGGACAGTGGTCCGCATTCAGTACTTC. This encodes CASSQDLGTVVRIQYF.

The chain combines TRBV6-7 with TRBJ2-3, with D possibly matching TRBD2 (6 bases). TRBV6-7 counts as an open reading frame of uncertain function. This CDR3 has 18 residues. Here the CDR3 DNA reads TGTGAGGGCTCCCCGGGGGACCACTCACTCAGTAGCACAGATACGCAGTATTTT. Translated, it gives CEGSPGDHSLSSTDTQYF.

The chain uses TRBV2 and TRBJ1-2, with 8 bases aligning to TRBD1. CDR1 SNHLY and CDR2 FYNNEI come from the germline V gene. This CDR3 is built from 14 residues. V was pared by 4 bases and J by 2 bases, with 3 bases of the junction left unmatched. CDR3 DNA: TGTGCCAGCAGTGGACAGGGGACCAACTATGGCTACACCTTC. It codes for CASSGQGTNYGYTF.

The chain carries TRBV9 and TRBJ2-7; 8 nucleotides line up with TRBD1. Unmatched junction bases numbered 5, after V lost 4 bases and J lost 5 bases. Germline loops: CDR1 SGDLS, CDR2 YYNGEE. CDR3 length: 13 residues. CDR3 in DNA: TGTGCCAGCAGCCCCAGACAGGGGCACGAGCAGTACTTC. Protein product: CASSPRQGHEQYF.

In its sample, this clone was seen once. J is TRBJ1-2 and V is TRBV18; D is uncertain. The V end lost 2 bases, the J end lost 8 bases, and 15 bases lay between the germline ends. CDR1 and CDR2 (germline): KGHSH, LQKENI. The CDR3 is made up of 14 amino acids. The CDR3 sequence is CASSPFNGREGYTF. The DNA of the CDR3 is TGTGCCAGCTCACCATTTAACGGGAGAGAGGGCTACACCTTC.

The V and J genes are TRBV9 and TRBJ1-1; perhaps TRBD1 as D (5 bases). The CDR3 sequence is 13 residues long. V was cut by 0 bases and J by 4 bases, with 7 bases left in between. Germline assignment: CDR1 SGDLS and CDR2 YYNGEE. The CDR3 bases are TGTGCCAGCAGCGTAGTAACAGGCACTGAAGCTTTCTTT. Encoded protein: CASSVVTGTEAFF.

V is TRBV7-6 and J is TRBJ2-2; D is possibly TRBD2 (5 bases). This CDR3 comprises 15 residues. V gave up 1 base and J gave up 4 bases, with 10 bases separating them. Germline lookup yields CDR1 SGHVS and CDR2 FNYEAQ. The CDR3: CASSLVEGVTGELFF. CDR3 DNA sequence: TGTGCCAGCAGCTTAGTAGAGGGAGTCACCGGGGAGCTGTTTTTT.

The V and J genes are TRBV27 and TRBJ2-1, with TRBD2 matching 8 bases. V lost 4 bases to trimming and J lost 8 bases; unmatched junction nucleotides: 13. CDR3 length: 16 amino acids. The germline V gene encodes CDR1 MNHEY and CDR2 SMNVEV (reference sequence). The CDR3 reads CASSSDPTGGWDEQFF. For the CDR3, the DNA is TGTGCCAGCAGTTCCGACCCTACGGGGGGGTGGGATGAGCAGTTCTTC.

The chain employs TRBV5-4 and TRBJ2-1, with D possibly matching TRBD2 (7 bases). The germline V gene has CDR1 SGHNT and CDR2 YYREEE (reference sequence). V was pared by 1 base and J by 9 bases, with 17 bases between. CDR3 size: 15 residues. Here the CDR3 reads CASSLHVGGPAEQFF. In nucleotides, the CDR3 is TGTGCCAGCAGCTTGCATGTGGGGGGGCCGGCTGAGCAGTTCTTC.

For this clone: At one end the junction does not follow the germline gene, possibly because of a read error. The rearrangement uses TRBV20-1 and TRBJ1-2, with a possible D match to TRBD1 (5 bases). Germline values: CDR1 DFQATT, CDR2 SNEGSKA (reference sequence). CDR3 length: 10 amino acids. The CDR3 reads CSARGTSDLF. The CDR3 DNA reads as TGCAGTGCTAGAGGGACATCCGACCTCTTC.

V usage is TRBV7-7 and J usage is TRBJ2-2; no firm D call. CDR1 SSHAT and CDR2 FNYEAQ come from the germline V gene (reference sequence). The V gene lost 0 bases and the J gene lost 7 bases, with 6 bases spanning the gap. The CDR3 spans 13 residues. CDR3 nucleotides: TGTGCCAGCAGCTTAGCGCGTGGCGGGGAGCTGTTTTTT. As protein: CASSLARGGELFF.

On this clone: The sample carries other DNA sequences with the same CDR3. The rearrangement links TRBV28 to TRBJ1-2; no firm D call. Germline V gene lookup returns CDR1 MDHEN and CDR2 SYDVKM. The CDR3 is 12 residues long. The V and J ends lost 5 bases and 0 bases respectively, with 4 bases between them. CDR3 bases: TGTGCCAGCAGTCTAGCTAACTATGGCTACACCTTC. Protein: CASSLANYGYTF.

There are a few counts of this clone. The chain uses TRBV6-6 and TRBJ2-5; 7 bases align to TRBD1. After removal of 6 bases from V and 4 bases from J, the junction contained 11 bases not matched to a gene. Germline assignment: CDR1 MNHNY and CDR2 SVGAGI (reference sequence). The CDR3 spans 15 residues. The CDR3 nucleotides read TGTGCCAGCAGCCCCATGGCAGGGGGTGGAGAGACCCAGTACTTC. Translation gives CASSPMAGGGETQYF.

The chain employs TRBV9 and TRBJ2-3; 10 nucleotides match TRBD2. The CDR3 has 16 amino acids. V lost 1 base to trimming and J lost 3 bases; unmatched junction nucleotides: 5. Germline lookup yields CDR1 SGDLS and CDR2 YYNGEE. As DNA, the CDR3 is TGTGCCAGCAGCGTATCAAGCGGGGGGGCAACAGATACGCAGTATTTT. This translates into CASSVSSGGATDTQYF.

The rearrangement uses TRBV4-2 and TRBJ1-1; D is perhaps TRBD1 (5 bases). Looked up from germline, CDR1 is LGHNA and CDR2 is YNFKEQ. CDR3 size: 14 residues. The V end lost 2 bases, the J end lost 5 bases, and 12 bases lay between the germline ends. The CDR3 protein is CASSQLQGRTEAFF. The CDR3, as DNA: TGTGCCAGCAGCCAACTGCAGGGTCGGACTGAAGCTTTCTTT.

The chain has TRBV7-6 and TRBJ2-1; D is possibly TRBD2 (6 bases). Looked up from germline, CDR1 is SGHVS and CDR2 is FNYEAQ. CDR3 length: 14 amino acids. The ends were cut back, 5 bases at V and 10 bases at J, with 18 bases in the middle. The CDR3 DNA sequence: TGTGCCAGCAGCCCCACGATTTCGGGGGAAGAGCAGTTCTTC. Residues: CASSPTISGEEQFF.

The chain employs TRBV20-1 and TRBJ1-1; D remains ambiguous. V shed 6 bases and J shed 1 base, with 3 bases lying between them. The CDR3 runs to 10 residues. Germline loops: CDR1 DFQATT, CDR2 SNEGSKA (reference sequence). The CDR3 nucleotides read TGCAGTGCCTCGAACACTGAAGCTTTCTTT. The encoded protein is CSASNTEAFF.

The chain uses TRBV5-1 and TRBJ1-5, with 9 bases aligning to TRBD1. The CDR3 totals 16 residues. J was trimmed by 0 bases and V by 4 bases; bases with no gene match: 5. Germline-derived CDR1 and CDR2 are SGHRS and YFSETQ. The CDR3 nucleotides are TGCGCCAGCAGCGCGGGGACAGGGAATAGCAATCAGCCCCAGCATTTT. Translating it yields CASSAGTGNSNQPQHF.

The chain combines TRBV4-2 with TRBJ1-3; possibly TRBD1 for D (5 bases). The germline CDR1 and CDR2 sequences are LGHNA and YNFKEQ. V lost 2 bases, J lost 0 bases, and 17 bases lay in between. The length of the CDR3 is 18 residues. As DNA, the CDR3 is TGTGCCAGCAGCCAATTAACATCGACAGAGAGCTCTGGAAACACCATATATTTT. Translation gives CASSQLTSTESSGNTIYF.